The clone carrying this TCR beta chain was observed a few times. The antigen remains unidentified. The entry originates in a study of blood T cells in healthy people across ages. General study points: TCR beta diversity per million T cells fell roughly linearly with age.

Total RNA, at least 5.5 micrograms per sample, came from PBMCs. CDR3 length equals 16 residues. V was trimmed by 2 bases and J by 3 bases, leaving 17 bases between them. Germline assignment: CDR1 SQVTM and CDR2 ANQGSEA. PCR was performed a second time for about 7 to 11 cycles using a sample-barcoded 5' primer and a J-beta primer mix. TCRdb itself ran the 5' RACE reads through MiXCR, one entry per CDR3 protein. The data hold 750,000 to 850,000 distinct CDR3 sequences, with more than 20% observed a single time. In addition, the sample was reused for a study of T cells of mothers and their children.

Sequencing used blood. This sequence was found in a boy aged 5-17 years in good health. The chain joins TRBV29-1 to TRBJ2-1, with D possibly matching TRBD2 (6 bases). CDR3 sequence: CSVEFSGGVYYNEQFF. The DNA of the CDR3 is TGCAGCGTTGAATTCTCTGGCGGGGTTTACTACAATGAGCAGTTCTTC.